This TCR beta chain was profiled in a study of OX40 agonist ivuxolimab in advanced cancers. The wider study: Ivuxolimab, an agonistic anti-OX40 (CD134) antibody, was given to patients. Points from the study as a whole: Specificity for antigen went undetermined in the expanded peripheral T cells.

Sampled blood was obtained at baseline, cycle 4 day 1, and cycle 7 day 1. As regards this clone: Its specificity is not known.

This table comes from immunoSEQ multiplex PCR, and its TCRdb copy is limited to in-frame clones, with some not included. The sample records tens of thousands of clones, more than 70% being singletons. Trimming pared 11 bases from V and 4 bases from J, leaving 15 bases between. CDR3 length: 12 amino acids. CDR1 is SNHLY and CDR2 is FYNNEI in the germline V gene. This specimen was CD4+ or CD8+ T cells sorted from blood, taken in a trial of the OX40 agonist ivuxolimab. This sequence originates from an adult with an advanced solid tumor such as melanoma, head and neck, liver or kidney cancer. The chain joins TRBV2 to TRBJ2-7; tentatively, D is TRBD1 (6 bases). The CDR3 is CASGQTSYEQYF. The CDR3 nucleotides read TGTGCCTCCGGACAGACGTCTTACGAGCAGTACTTC.